These 16 T cell receptor beta chains share one sample of origin, sequenced in a study of OX40 agonist ivuxolimab in advanced cancers. Here immunoSEQ multiplex PCR was the method, and the copy in TCRdb shows in-frame clones only, minus some. Of about 99,000 clones in the sample, roughly 95% were seen once. Sequencing used CD4+ or CD8+ T cells sorted from blood, obtained in a trial of the OX40 agonist ivuxolimab. The receptors come from an adult with an advanced solid tumor such as melanoma, head and neck, liver or kidney cancer.

The chain combines TRBV7-8 with TRBJ2-7; D is ambiguous. The ends were cut back, 2 bases at V and 2 bases at J, with 10 bases in the middle. From germline, CDR1 is SGHVS and CDR2 FQNEAQ. This CDR3 has 14 residues. The CDR3 DNA is TGTGCCAGCAGCTTAATCCCAGGTCCCTACGAGCAGTACTTC. It is translated as CASSLIPGPYEQYF.

The CDR3 sequence: CASSYSTEGNEQFF. CDR3 sequence (DNA): TGTGCCAGCAGTTACTCGACCGAGGGGAATGAGCAGTTCTTC. The chain is built from TRBV6-5 and TRBJ2-1; either TRBD1 or TRBD2 may supply D (5 bases each). The germline CDR1 and CDR2 sequences are MNHEY and SVGAGI. Trimming cost V 0 bases and J 7 bases, with 10 bases left between them. The CDR3 has 14 amino acids.

V is TRBV28 and J is TRBJ2-3; D not resolved. This CDR3 has 13 residues. Trimming removed 6 bases at V and 4 bases at J, with 11 bases between. Germline V CDR1 and CDR2: MDHEN, SYDVKM. The DNA for the CDR3 is TGTGCCAGCAGCCCCTTATCAGCAGATACGCAGTATTTT. It codes for CASSPLSADTQYF.

This chain joins TRBV27 and TRBJ2-7, with D perhaps being TRBD1 or TRBD2 (7 bases each). The CDR3 has 15 amino acids. Germline V lookup: CDR1 MNHEY, CDR2 SMNVEV (reference sequence). V lost 0 bases to trimming and J lost 5 bases, with 14 bases between them. DNA for the CDR3: TGTGCCAGCAGTTTATCGGGAGGGGGCTTCAACGAGCAGTACTTC. Its protein product is CASSLSGGGFNEQYF.

The genes are TRBV6-5 and TRBJ2-7; D ambiguous. V was pared by 0 bases and J by 0 bases, with 6 bases between. The CDR3 is 14 amino acids. Germline CDR1 is MNHEY and CDR2 is SVGAGI. The CDR3 DNA sequence: TGTGCCAGCAGTTACTCACCGGGCTCCTACGAGCAGTACTTC. It yields the protein CASSYSPGSYEQYF.

The V gene is TRBV30, the J gene TRBJ2-7; D is perhaps TRBD2 (6 bases). V was pared by 0 bases and J by 6 bases, with 9 bases between. This CDR3 has 12 amino acids. From germline, CDR1 is GTSNPN and CDR2 SVGIG (reference sequence). CDR3 nucleotide sequence: TGTGCCTGGAGTGTATTGGGAGGCGAGCAGTACTTC. Its protein is CAWSVLGGEQYF.

The chain uses TRBV6-5 and TRBJ1-2; no definite D call. CDR1 MNHEY and CDR2 SVGAGI come from the germline V gene. V lost 5 bases and J lost 8, with 15 bases in between. The CDR3 consists of 13 residues. The CDR3 DNA reads as TGTGCCAGCAGTGTGATAGGAGCAGCAGGCTACACCTTC. It codes for CASSVIGAAGYTF.

The V and J genes are TRBV5-1 and TRBJ1-5, with D possibly being TRBD1 (5 bases). The CDR3 spans 15 residues. From germline, CDR1 is SGHRS and CDR2 YFSETQ. V shed 4 bases and J shed 3 bases, with 14 bases lying between them. The CDR3 spells CASSTGRGDNQPQHF. The CDR3 DNA reads as TGCGCCAGCAGCACAGGACGGGGGGACAATCAGCCCCAGCATTTT.

This rearrangement joins TRBV19 to TRBJ2-3; D is undetermined. Trimming removed 6 bases at V and 2 bases at J, with 18 bases between. CDR3 length: 16 residues. CDR1 is LNHDA and CDR2 is SQIVND in the germline V gene (reference sequence). CDR3 in amino acids: CASSDLGVSITDTQYF. The CDR3 DNA follows: TGTGCCAGTAGCGACCTCGGAGTTTCCATCACAGATACGCAGTATTTT.

This clone appeared once. V and J are TRBV28 and TRBJ1-5, with D perhaps TRBD1 (5 bases). The germline V and J ends were trimmed by 2 bases and 3 bases, with 20 bases remaining between them. There are 18 residues in the CDR3. CDR1 is MDHEN, CDR2 SYDVKM, per germline. This CDR3 reads CASSLEGPGRWYNQPQHF. The CDR3 region has the DNA TGTGCCAGCAGTTTAGAGGGGCCAGGGAGATGGTACAATCAGCCCCAGCATTTT.

The CDR3 is CASSKTSGSTDTQYF. CDR3 coding DNA: TGTGCCAGCAGTAAGACTAGCGGGAGCACAGATACGCAGTATTTT. V and J are TRBV6-5 and TRBJ2-3, with 10 bases matching TRBD2. V was pared by 5 bases and J by 0 bases, with 2 bases of the junction left unmatched. Looked up from germline, CDR1 is MNHEY and CDR2 is SVGAGI. This CDR3 comprises 15 residues.

The chain uses TRBV28 and TRBJ2-5, with 8 bases identical to TRBD1. V gave up 4 bases and J gave up 2 bases; unmatched junction bases: 6. Germline V gives CDR1 MDHEN, CDR2 SYDVKM. CDR3 length: 15 residues. The CDR3 DNA reads TGTGCCAGCAGTTCCTGGGACAGGCTGCAAGAGACCCAGTACTTC. It codes for CASSSWDRLQETQYF. Supplemented by reference TRBV28 and TRBJ2-5, the full variable domain reads DVKVTQSSRYLVKRTGEKVFLECVQDMDHENMFWYRQDPGLGLRLIYFSYDVKMKEKGDIPEGYSVSREKKERFSLILESASTNQTSMYLCASSSWDRLQETQYFGPGTRLLVL.

The chain employs TRBV7-9 and TRBJ1-1, with D perhaps matching TRBD1 (6 bases). This CDR3 spans 11 amino acids. V gave up 5 bases and J gave up 8 bases, with 9 bases separating them. The germline CDR1 and CDR2 sequences are SEHNR and FQNEAQ (reference sequence). CDR3 protein: CASSNGGEAFF. CDR3 in DNA: TGTGCCAGCAGCAATGGGGGCGAAGCTTTCTTT.

This clone came up once. The V gene is TRBV27, the J gene TRBJ2-2; D tentatively fits TRBD1 or TRBD2 (5 bases each). The ends were cut back, 5 bases at V and 7 bases at J, with 20 bases in the middle. The germline gives CDR1 MNHEY, CDR2 SMNVEV (reference sequence). The CDR3 contains 16 residues. In DNA form, the CDR3 reads TGTGCCAGCAGTCCATCCGAGGGGCCCACGGGCGGGGAGCTGTTTTTT. This codes for CASSPSEGPTGGELFF.

The gene calls are TRBV7-9 and TRBJ2-7; 7 bases align to TRBD1. CDR1 is SEHNR, CDR2 FQNEAQ, per germline (reference sequence). J gave up 6 bases and V 2 bases, and 4 bases lay outside the gene matches. The CDR3 loop spans 13 amino acids. CDR3 residues: CASSLPGTAEQYF. In DNA, the CDR3 is TGTGCCAGCAGCTTACCAGGGACAGCCGAGCAGTACTTC.

V usage is TRBV4-1 and J usage is TRBJ2-7; D is uncertain. The CDR3 length is 14 residues. CDR1 and CDR2 from the germline V gene are MGHRA and YSYEKL. V dropped 4 bases and J dropped 6 bases, with 16 bases sitting between them. CDR3 amino acids: CASSPHPVGPEQYF. For the CDR3, the DNA is TGCGCCAGCAGCCCCCATCCAGTAGGGCCCGAGCAGTACTTC.